A selection of T cell receptor beta chains follows, all from one sample in a study of blood T cell repertoires in COVID-19. Sequencing was performed with immunoSEQ multiplex PCR; in TCRdb, only in-frame clones are kept and a portion is missing. The sample yields some 300,000 clones, roughly 90% seen once. The sample was PBMCs or T cells enriched from blood (not recorded which). These receptors originate from a woman in her twenties or thirties who had recovered from COVID-19. Each CDR3 is given with its conserved first and last residue. Each record gives: CDR3 protein, CDR3 DNA, V gene, D gene, clone size, J gene. A D gene is named only where the DNA matches it firmly. For some rows the clone size is stated as once, few or many, or as a class when expanded; others skip it.

CDR3aa: CASSLWGGRTYNEQFF; CDR3nt: TGTGCCAGCAGCTTGTGGGGCGGGAGGACATACAATGAGCAGTTCTTC; v_gene: TRBV7-9; d_gene: TRBD2; abundance: NA; j_gene: TRBJ2-1
CDR3aa: CASSPGTGAYQPQHF; CDR3nt: TGTGCCAGCAGCCCCGGGACAGGAGCCTATCAGCCCCAGCATTTT; v_gene: TRBV6-5; d_gene: TRBD1; abundance: NA; j_gene: TRBJ1-5
CDR3aa: CAWSLNYGYTF; CDR3nt: TGTGCCTGGAGCCTTAACTATGGCTACACCTTC; v_gene: TRBV30; d_gene: NA; abundance: NA; j_gene: TRBJ1-2
CDR3aa: CASSPPESAYEQYF; CDR3nt: TGTGCCAGCAGCCCCCCGGAGTCGGCCTACGAGCAGTACTTC; v_gene: TRBV5-4; d_gene: NA; abundance: NA; j_gene: TRBJ2-7
CDR3aa: CASSPFRGKQGNIQYF; CDR3nt: TGTGCCAGCAGTCCTTTCAGGGGGAAGCAGGGAAACATTCAGTACTTC; v_gene: TRBV28; d_gene: TRBD1; abundance: NA; j_gene: TRBJ2-4
CDR3aa: CASRSLSLTEAFF; CDR3nt: TGTGCCAGCAGATCCCTTAGCCTTACTGAAGCTTTCTTT; v_gene: TRBV28; d_gene: NA; abundance: NA; j_gene: TRBJ1-1
CDR3aa: CASSTTGDSYNSPLHF; CDR3nt: TGTGCCAGCAGCACGACAGGAGACTCCTATAATTCACCCCTCCACTTT; v_gene: TRBV13; d_gene: NA; abundance: NA; j_gene: TRBJ1-6
CDR3aa: CASSEPGGLEDFDEQFF; CDR3nt: TGTGCCAGCAGTGAACCGGGCGGACTAGAGGATTTCGATGAGCAGTTCTTC; v_gene: TRBV2; d_gene: TRBD2; abundance: NA; j_gene: TRBJ2-1
CDR3aa: CASNWGDNQPQHF; CDR3nt: TGTGCCAGCAACTGGGGAGACAATCAGCCCCAGCATTTT; v_gene: TRBV12-3/TRBV12-4; d_gene: NA; abundance: NA; j_gene: TRBJ1-5
CDR3aa: CASSLFDEQYF; CDR3nt: TGTGCCAGCAGCTTATTCGACGAGCAGTACTTC; v_gene: TRBV5-6; d_gene: NA; abundance: few; j_gene: TRBJ2-7
CDR3aa: CSASRPTGYTDTQYF; CDR3nt: TGCAGTGCTAGTAGGCCGACAGGTTACACAGATACGCAGTATTTT; v_gene: TRBV20-1; d_gene: NA; abundance: NA; j_gene: TRBJ2-3
CDR3aa: CASSTAAESNQPQHF; CDR3nt: TGTGCCAGCAGTACCGCGGCGGAGAGCAATCAGCCCCAGCATTTT; v_gene: TRBV6-5; d_gene: NA; abundance: few; j_gene: TRBJ1-5
CDR3aa: CASSLGALGEKLFF; CDR3nt: TGTGCCAGCAGCCTAGGGGCCCTGGGTGAAAAACTGTTTTTT; v_gene: TRBV11-2; d_gene: NA; abundance: NA; j_gene: TRBJ1-4
CDR3aa: CASSLGGLAVEQYF; CDR3nt: TGTGCCAGCAGCTTGGGAGGACTAGCGGTCGAGCAGTACTTC; v_gene: TRBV5-4; d_gene: TRBD2; abundance: NA; j_gene: TRBJ2-7
CDR3aa: CASRAGTWDQPQHF; CDR3nt: TGCGCCAGCAGAGCGGGGACTTGGGATCAGCCCCAGCATTTT; v_gene: TRBV10-1; d_gene: NA; abundance: few; j_gene: TRBJ1-5
CDR3aa: CASSRRRLSDDRVKNEQFF; CDR3nt: TGTGCCAGCAGTCGGAGGAGGCTCTCAGATGATCGGGTAAAAAATGAGCAGTTCTTC; v_gene: TRBV6-6; d_gene: NA; abundance: NA; j_gene: TRBJ2-1
CDR3aa: CASSPRTGLTGNQPQHF; CDR3nt: TGCGCCAGCAGCCCCCGGACAGGGCTTACGGGCAATCAGCCCCAGCATTTT; v_gene: TRBV4-1; d_gene: TRBD1; abundance: NA; j_gene: TRBJ1-5
CDR3aa: CASSQDWTSGKQYF; CDR3nt: TGTGCCAGCAGCCAAGACTGGACTAGCGGGAAGCAGTACTTC; v_gene: TRBV14; d_gene: TRBD2; abundance: once; j_gene: TRBJ2-7
CDR3aa: CSVEGRMNTEAFF; CDR3nt: TGCAGCGTTGAGGGGAGAATGAACACTGAAGCTTTCTTT; v_gene: TRBV29-1; d_gene: NA; abundance: NA; j_gene: TRBJ1-1
CDR3aa: CATSDGNNSPLHF; CDR3nt: TGTGCCACCAGTGACGGTAATAATTCACCCCTCCACTTT; v_gene: TRBV24-1; d_gene: NA; abundance: NA; j_gene: TRBJ1-6
CDR3aa: CASRPNQGREAFF; CDR3nt: TGTGCCAGCAGACCCAACCAGGGTCGTGAAGCTTTCTTT; v_gene: TRBV6-5; d_gene: NA; abundance: NA; j_gene: TRBJ1-1
CDR3aa: CAWSANWLEETQYF; CDR3nt: TGTGCCTGGAGTGCTAACTGGTTAGAAGAGACCCAGTACTTC; v_gene: TRBV30; d_gene: NA; abundance: NA; j_gene: TRBJ2-5
CDR3aa: CASSQEIGTDNGYTF; CDR3nt: TGTGCCAGCAGCCAAGAAATAGGGACAGACAATGGCTACACCTTC; v_gene: TRBV14; d_gene: TRBD1; abundance: once; j_gene: TRBJ1-2
CDR3aa: CASSSPGQQLAKNIQYF; CDR3nt: TGTGCCAGCAGCAGTCCGGGACAGCAACTAGCCAAAAACATTCAGTACTTC; v_gene: TRBV11-2; d_gene: TRBD1; abundance: NA; j_gene: TRBJ2-4
CDR3aa: CSVEGTSGPYEQYF; CDR3nt: TGCAGCGTTGAAGGGACTAGCGGACCCTACGAGCAGTACTTC; v_gene: TRBV29-1; d_gene: TRBD2; abundance: NA; j_gene: TRBJ2-7
CDR3aa: CASRIGTGNTEAFF; CDR3nt: TGTGCCAGCAGAATAGGGACAGGGAACACTGAAGCTTTCTTT; v_gene: TRBV6-1; d_gene: TRBD1; abundance: NA; j_gene: TRBJ1-1
CDR3aa: CASSPTTGGSSGNTIYF; CDR3nt: TGTGCCAGCTCACCGACTACAGGGGGCAGCTCTGGAAACACCATATATTTT; v_gene: TRBV18; d_gene: TRBD1; abundance: NA; j_gene: TRBJ1-3
CDR3aa: CASSFPPGQDVLAKNIQYF; CDR3nt: TGTGCCAGCAGTTTCCCTCCGGGACAGGATGTTCTAGCCAAAAACATTCAGTACTTC; v_gene: TRBV28; d_gene: TRBD1; abundance: NA; j_gene: TRBJ2-4
CDR3aa: CASSRGGTYEQYF; CDR3nt: TGTGCCAGCAGCCGCGGGGGTACCTACGAGCAGTACTTC; v_gene: TRBV28; d_gene: TRBD2; abundance: NA; j_gene: TRBJ2-7
CDR3aa: CASSLGQTYNEQFF; CDR3nt: TGCGCCAGCAGCTTGGGGCAAACCTACAATGAGCAGTTCTTC; v_gene: TRBV5-1; d_gene: NA; abundance: NA; j_gene: TRBJ2-1
CDR3aa: CASSPWDTEVGGYTF; CDR3nt: TGTGCCAGCAGCCCTTGGGACACGGAGGTGGGGGGCTACACCTTC; v_gene: TRBV9; d_gene: NA; abundance: NA; j_gene: TRBJ1-2
CDR3aa: CASSVSGTYEQYF; CDR3nt: TGTGCCAGCAGCGTAAGCGGGACCTACGAGCAGTACTTC; v_gene: TRBV11-3; d_gene: TRBD2; abundance: NA; j_gene: TRBJ2-7
CDR3aa: CAISQREDQDTQYF; CDR3nt: TGTGCCATCTCCCAGCGGGAGGATCAAGATACGCAGTATTTT; v_gene: TRBV10-3; d_gene: TRBD2; abundance: NA; j_gene: TRBJ2-3
CDR3aa: CSVRAVVGFYGYTF; CDR3nt: TGCAGCGTGCGGGCCGTCGTGGGGTTCTATGGCTACACCTTC; v_gene: TRBV29-1; d_gene: NA; abundance: NA; j_gene: TRBJ1-2
CDR3aa: CASSLTTSGRAYEQYF; CDR3nt: TGTGCCAGCAGCTTGACGACTAGCGGGAGGGCCTACGAGCAGTACTTC; v_gene: TRBV5-8; d_gene: TRBD2; abundance: NA; j_gene: TRBJ2-7
CDR3aa: CASSLEGSLGYTF; CDR3nt: TGTGCCAGCAGCTTAGAGGGAAGTTTGGGCTACACCTTC; v_gene: TRBV7-3; d_gene: NA; abundance: once; j_gene: TRBJ1-2
CDR3aa: CATSDAGVSDGYTF; CDR3nt: TGTGCCACCAGTGACGCAGGGGTATCGGATGGCTACACCTTC; v_gene: TRBV24-1; d_gene: NA; abundance: NA; j_gene: TRBJ1-2
CDR3aa: CASSSRTGTLSQPQHF; CDR3nt: TGTGCCAGCAGTTCCAGAACCGGGACTTTAAGTCAGCCCCAGCATTTT; v_gene: TRBV6-2/TRBV6-3; d_gene: NA; abundance: NA; j_gene: TRBJ1-5
CDR3aa: CASSPGQGRETQYF; CDR3nt: TGTGCCAGCAGCCCCGGACAGGGTCGCGAGACCCAGTACTTC; v_gene: TRBV7-2; d_gene: TRBD1; abundance: NA; j_gene: TRBJ2-5
CDR3aa: CASRVTTGWEEKLFF; CDR3nt: TGCGCCAGCAGGGTGACGACAGGGTGGGAGGAAAAACTGTTTTTT; v_gene: TRBV5-1; d_gene: TRBD1; abundance: few; j_gene: TRBJ1-4
CDR3aa: CASSYPGQNTEAFF; CDR3nt: TGTGCCAGCAGTTACCCTGGACAGAACACTGAAGCTTTCTTT; v_gene: TRBV6-2/TRBV6-3; d_gene: NA; abundance: NA; j_gene: TRBJ1-1
CDR3aa: CASSPRSEQYF; CDR3nt: TGTGCCAGCAGCCCCCGGAGCGAGCAGTACTTC; v_gene: TRBV6-2/TRBV6-3; d_gene: NA; abundance: NA; j_gene: TRBJ2-7
CDR3aa: CASSQFLSTVETQYF; CDR3nt: TGCGCCAGCAGCCAATTCTTATCCACAGTGGAGACCCAGTACTTC; v_gene: TRBV4-1; d_gene: NA; abundance: NA; j_gene: TRBJ2-5
CDR3aa: CASSYTGEGYGYTF; CDR3nt: TGTGCCAGCAGCTATACAGGGGAAGGGTATGGCTACACCTTC; v_gene: TRBV11-2; d_gene: TRBD1; abundance: NA; j_gene: TRBJ1-2
CDR3aa: CASSQVSPSGTMQDTQYF; CDR3nt: TGTGCCAGCAGCCAAGTATCCCCTAGCGGCACTATGCAGGATACGCAGTATTTT; v_gene: TRBV14; d_gene: TRBD2; abundance: NA; j_gene: TRBJ2-3
CDR3aa: CASSFGGNSYNEQFF; CDR3nt: TGTGCCAGCAGCTTCGGCGGTAACTCCTACAATGAGCAGTTCTTC; v_gene: TRBV7-9; d_gene: NA; abundance: NA; j_gene: TRBJ2-1
CDR3aa: CASSYRRTGSGYTF; CDR3nt: TGTGCCAGCAGTTATCGCAGGACAGGGAGTGGCTACACCTTC; v_gene: TRBV6-5; d_gene: TRBD1; abundance: NA; j_gene: TRBJ1-2